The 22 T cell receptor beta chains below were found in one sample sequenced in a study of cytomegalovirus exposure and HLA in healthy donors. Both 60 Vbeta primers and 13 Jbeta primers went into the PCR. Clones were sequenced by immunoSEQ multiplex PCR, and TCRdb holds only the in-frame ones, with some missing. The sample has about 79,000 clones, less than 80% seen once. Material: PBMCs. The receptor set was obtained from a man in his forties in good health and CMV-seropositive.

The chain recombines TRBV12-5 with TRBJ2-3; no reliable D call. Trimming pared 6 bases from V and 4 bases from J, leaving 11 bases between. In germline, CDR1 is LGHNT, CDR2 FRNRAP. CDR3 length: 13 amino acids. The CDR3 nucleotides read TGTGCTAGTGGGGGCTCTGGCGCAGATACGCAGTATTTT. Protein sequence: CASGGSGADTQYF.

The CDR3 nucleotides read TGCGCCAGCAGCTTGGGGCCGCAGGGGGCAATCCTCACCCCCGAATACAATGAGCAGTTCTTC. It codes for CASSLGPQGAILTPEYNEQFF. This sequence joins TRBV5-1 and TRBJ2-1, with 8 bases aligning to TRBD1. The V gene end was trimmed by 0 bases and the J gene end by 4 bases; junction bases not matched to a gene: 21. Per the germline V gene, CDR1 is SGHRS and CDR2 is YFSETQ. CDR3 length: 21 amino acids.

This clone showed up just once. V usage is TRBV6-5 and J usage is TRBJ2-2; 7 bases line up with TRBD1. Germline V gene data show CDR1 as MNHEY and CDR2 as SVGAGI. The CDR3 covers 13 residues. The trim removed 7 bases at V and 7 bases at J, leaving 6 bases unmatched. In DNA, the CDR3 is TGTGCCAGCACAAAGGGGGCGAGCGGGGAGCTGTTTTTT. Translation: CASTKGASGELFF.

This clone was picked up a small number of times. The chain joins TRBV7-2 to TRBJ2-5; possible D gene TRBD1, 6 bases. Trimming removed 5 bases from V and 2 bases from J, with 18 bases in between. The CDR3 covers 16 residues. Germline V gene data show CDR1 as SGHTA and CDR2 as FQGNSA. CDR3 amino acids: CASSARGGPGQETQYF. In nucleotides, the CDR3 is TGTGCCAGCAGCGCCAGGGGTGGGCCAGGACAAGAGACCCAGTACTTC.

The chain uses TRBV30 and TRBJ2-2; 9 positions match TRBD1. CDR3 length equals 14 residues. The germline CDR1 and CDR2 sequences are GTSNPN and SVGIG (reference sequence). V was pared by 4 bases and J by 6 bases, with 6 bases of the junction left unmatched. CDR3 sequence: CAWIGTGYPGELFF. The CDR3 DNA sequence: TGTGCCTGGATTGGGACAGGGTACCCCGGGGAGCTGTTTTTT.

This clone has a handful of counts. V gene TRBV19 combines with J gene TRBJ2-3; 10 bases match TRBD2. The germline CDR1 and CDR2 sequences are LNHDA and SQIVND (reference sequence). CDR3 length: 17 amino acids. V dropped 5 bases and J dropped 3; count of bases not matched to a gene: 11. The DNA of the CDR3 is TGTGCCAGTAGTGGACGGACTAGCGGTCGACAGACAGATACGCAGTATTTT. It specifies CASSGRTSGRQTDTQYF.

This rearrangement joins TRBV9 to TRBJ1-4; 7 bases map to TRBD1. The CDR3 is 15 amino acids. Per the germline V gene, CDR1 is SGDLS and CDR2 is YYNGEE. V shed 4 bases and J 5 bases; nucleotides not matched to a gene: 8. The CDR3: CASSTGTDENEKLFF. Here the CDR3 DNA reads TGTGCCAGCAGCACCGGGACAGATGAGAATGAAAAACTGTTTTTT.

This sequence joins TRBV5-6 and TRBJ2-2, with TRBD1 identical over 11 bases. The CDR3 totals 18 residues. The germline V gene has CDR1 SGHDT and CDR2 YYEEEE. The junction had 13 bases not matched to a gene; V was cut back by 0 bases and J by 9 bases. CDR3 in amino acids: CASSLDFDGTGGFRELFF. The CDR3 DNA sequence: TGTGCCAGCAGCTTGGATTTCGATGGGACAGGGGGTTTCCGGGAGCTGTTTTTT. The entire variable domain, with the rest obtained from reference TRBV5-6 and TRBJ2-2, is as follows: DAGVTQSPTHLIKTRGQQVTLRCSPKSGHDTVSWYQQALGQGPQFIFQYYEEEERQRGNFPDRFSGHQFPNYSSELNVNALLLGDSALYLCASSLDFDGTGGFRELFFGEGSRLTVL.

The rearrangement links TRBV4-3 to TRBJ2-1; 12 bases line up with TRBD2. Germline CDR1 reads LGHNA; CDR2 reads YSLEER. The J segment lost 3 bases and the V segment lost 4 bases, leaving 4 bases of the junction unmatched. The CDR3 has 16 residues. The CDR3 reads CASSREGLAGYNEQFF. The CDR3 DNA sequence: TGCGCCAGCAGCCGAGAGGGACTAGCGGGCTACAATGAGCAGTTCTTC.

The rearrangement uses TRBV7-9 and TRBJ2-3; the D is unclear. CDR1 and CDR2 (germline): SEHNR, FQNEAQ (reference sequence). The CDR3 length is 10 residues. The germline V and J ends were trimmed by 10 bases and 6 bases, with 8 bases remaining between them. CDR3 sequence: CAIERDTQYF. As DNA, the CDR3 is TGTGCCATCGAGCGTGATACGCAGTATTTT.

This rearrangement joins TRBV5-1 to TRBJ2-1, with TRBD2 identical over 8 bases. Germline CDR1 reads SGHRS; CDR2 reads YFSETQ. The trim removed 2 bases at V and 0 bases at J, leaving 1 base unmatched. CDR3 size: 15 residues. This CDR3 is CASSFGGVSYNEQFF. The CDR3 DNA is TGCGCCAGCAGCTTCGGGGGGGTCTCCTACAATGAGCAGTTCTTC.

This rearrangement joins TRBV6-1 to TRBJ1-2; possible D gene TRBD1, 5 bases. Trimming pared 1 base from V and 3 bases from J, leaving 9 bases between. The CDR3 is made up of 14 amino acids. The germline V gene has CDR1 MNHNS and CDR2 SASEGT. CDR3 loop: CASSEGGTDYGYTF. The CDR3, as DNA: TGTGCCAGCAGTGAAGGCGGGACGGACTATGGCTACACCTTC.

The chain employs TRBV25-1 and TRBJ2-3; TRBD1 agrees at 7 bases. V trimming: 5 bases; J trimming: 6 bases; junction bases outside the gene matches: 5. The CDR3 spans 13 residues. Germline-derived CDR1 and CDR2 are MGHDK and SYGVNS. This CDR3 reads CASSTTGADTQYF. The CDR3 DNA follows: TGTGCCAGCAGTACAACAGGGGCGGATACGCAGTATTTT.

The CDR3 reads CASGFGGRAEETQYF. The CDR3 coding sequence is TGTGCCAGCGGTTTCGGCGGGAGGGCCGAAGAGACCCAGTACTTC. The V gene is TRBV7-8, the J gene TRBJ2-5; 9 nucleotides line up with TRBD2. With V trimmed by 8 bases and J by 3 bases, 10 bases remained unmatched. The CDR3 totals 15 residues. The germline gives CDR1 SGHVS, CDR2 FQNEAQ.

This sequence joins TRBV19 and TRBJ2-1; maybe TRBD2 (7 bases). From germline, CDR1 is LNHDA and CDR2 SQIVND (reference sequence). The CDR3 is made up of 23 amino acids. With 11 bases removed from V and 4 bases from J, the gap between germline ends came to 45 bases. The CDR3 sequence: CAGTSFRLINFGGQAGAYNEQFF. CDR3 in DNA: TGTGCCGGTACATCTTTTCGGCTGATCAACTTCGGGGGCCAGGCGGGAGCGTACAATGAGCAGTTCTTC.

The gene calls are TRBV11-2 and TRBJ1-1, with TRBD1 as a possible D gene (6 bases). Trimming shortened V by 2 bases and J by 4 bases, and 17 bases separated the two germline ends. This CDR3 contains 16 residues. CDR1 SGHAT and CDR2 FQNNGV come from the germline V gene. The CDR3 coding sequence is TGTGCCAGCAGCTTACCGTTAGGGGGGGCGAGCACTGAAGCTTTCTTT. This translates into CASSLPLGGASTEAFF. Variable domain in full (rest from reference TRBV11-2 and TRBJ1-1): EAGVAQSPRYKIIEKRQSVAFWCNPISGHATLYWYQQILGQGPKLLIQFQNNGVVDDSQLPKDRFSAERLKGVDSTLKIQPAKLEDSAVYLCASSLPLGGASTEAFFGQGTRLTVV.

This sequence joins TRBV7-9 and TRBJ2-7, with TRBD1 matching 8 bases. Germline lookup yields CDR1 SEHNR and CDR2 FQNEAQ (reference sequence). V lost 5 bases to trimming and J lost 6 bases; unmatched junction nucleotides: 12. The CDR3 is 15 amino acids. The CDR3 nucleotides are TGTGCCAGCAGCCTAAGGACAGGGAGAGGCGCCGAGCAGTACTTC. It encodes CASSLRTGRGAEQYF.

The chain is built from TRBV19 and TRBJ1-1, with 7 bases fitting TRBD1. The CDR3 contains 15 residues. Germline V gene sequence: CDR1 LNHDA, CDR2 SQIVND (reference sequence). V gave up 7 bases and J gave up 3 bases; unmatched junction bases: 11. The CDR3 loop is CASTPQGGWDTEAFF. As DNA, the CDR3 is TGTGCCAGTACCCCTCAGGGGGGCTGGGACACTGAAGCTTTCTTT.

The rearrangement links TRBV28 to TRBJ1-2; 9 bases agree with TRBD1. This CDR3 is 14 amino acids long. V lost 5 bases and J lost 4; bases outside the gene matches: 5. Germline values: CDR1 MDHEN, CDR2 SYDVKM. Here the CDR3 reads CASSITGGTYGYTF. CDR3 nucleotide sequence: TGTGCCAGCAGTATAACAGGGGGCACCTATGGCTACACCTTC.

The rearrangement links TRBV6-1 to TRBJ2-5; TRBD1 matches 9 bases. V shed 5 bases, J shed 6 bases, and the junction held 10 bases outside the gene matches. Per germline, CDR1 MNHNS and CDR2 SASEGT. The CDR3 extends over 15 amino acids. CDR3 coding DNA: TGTGCCAGCAGTACCGGATCGGACAGGGGAAAGACCCAGTACTTC. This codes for CASSTGSDRGKTQYF.

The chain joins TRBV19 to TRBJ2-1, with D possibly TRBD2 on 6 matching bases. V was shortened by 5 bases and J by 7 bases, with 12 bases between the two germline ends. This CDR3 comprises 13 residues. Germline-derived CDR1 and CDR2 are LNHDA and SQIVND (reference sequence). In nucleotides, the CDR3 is TGTGCCAGTAGTCCCACTAGCTGGAATGAGCAGTTCTTC. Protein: CASSPTSWNEQFF.

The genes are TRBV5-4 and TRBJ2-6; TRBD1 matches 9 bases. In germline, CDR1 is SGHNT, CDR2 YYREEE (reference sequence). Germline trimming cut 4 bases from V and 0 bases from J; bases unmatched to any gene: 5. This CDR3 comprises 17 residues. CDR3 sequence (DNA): TGTGCCAGCAGCCAGGGACAGGGCAACTCTGGGGCCAACGTCCTGACTTTC. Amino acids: CASSQGQGNSGANVLTF. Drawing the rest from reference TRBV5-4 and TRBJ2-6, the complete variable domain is ETGVTQSPTHLIKTRGQQVTLRCSSQSGHNTVSWYQQALGQGPQFIFQYYREEENGRGNFPPRFSGLQFPNYSSELNVNALELDDSALYLCASSQGQGNSGANVLTFGAGSRLTVL.